This T cell receptor (beta chain) was profiled in a study of blood T cell repertoires in COVID-19. The data were produced by immunoSEQ multiplex PCR, yet TCRdb's version contains in-frame clones alone and is incomplete. There are a few hundred thousand clones in the sample; around 90% occur only once, and approximately 3.7% lies in the top ten. This clone showed up just a few times. This CDR3 has 18 residues. The V and J ends lost 4 bases and 4 bases respectively, with 24 bases between them. Germline V gene sequence: CDR1 SGDLS, CDR2 YYNGEE. The sequencing input was peripheral blood. The clonotype comes from a man aged 60 to 69 who had recovered from COVID-19. This chain links TRBV9 with TRBJ2-1; perhaps TRBD2 as D (6 bases). CDR3 nucleotide sequence: TGTGCCAGCAGCACCCCGTTCCGGGGGATTGACTATTACAATGAGCAGTTCTTC. This sequence encodes CASSTPFRGIDYYNEQFF.